This TCR beta chain was identified in a study of blood T cell repertoires in COVID-19. Study as a whole: Sample material is recorded as cDNA or gDNA derived from T cells, B-cell-depleted T cells, or PBMCs.

Germline V gene lookup returns CDR1 MDHEN and CDR2 SYDVKM. The CDR3 covers 14 residues. V lost 2 bases and J 5 bases, leaving 12 bases between the germline ends. Repertoires were generated with immunoSEQ multiplex PCR, while TCRdb's copy carries only in-frame clones and drops some. The data show 200,000 to 300,000 clones, 80% to 90% seen once. The chain recombines TRBV28 with TRBJ1-1; no definite D call. The sequence was obtained from a woman between 40 and 55 years old who had been exposed to COVID-19. The material sequenced was PBMCs or T cells enriched from blood (not recorded which). CDR3 DNA: TGTGCCAGCAGTTTAATGGGCAGCCGAACTGAAGCTTTCTTT. Amino acid sequence: CASSLMGSRTEAFF.